Listed below are T cell receptor beta chains from one sample, sequenced in a study of radiation and T cells in renal cell carcinoma. Repertoires were generated with immunoSEQ multiplex PCR, while TCRdb's copy carries only in-frame clones and drops some. Here the sample spans about 170,000 clones, about 87% being singletons. The specimen was blood, collected from a patient whose treatment included radiotherapy and nephrectomy. All receptors derive from a woman in her 50s with renal cell carcinoma. The CDR3 runs from the conserved cysteine through the conserved F or W. The order of the fields is J gene, V gene, clone size, D gene, CDR3 protein, CDR3 DNA. The D gene is left open where the match is weak. The listing skips clone size in some rows; elsewhere it reads once, few, many or a size class.

TRBJ1-6 TRBV6-5 . . CASTSGAGDSPLHF TGTGCCAGCACCTCAGGGGCAGGGGATTCACCCCTCCACTTT
TRBJ1-2 TRBV21-1 . . CASSDGTGGRDNYGYTF TGTGCCAGCAGCGACGGAACAGGGGGAAGAGATAACTATGGCTACACCTTC
TRBJ2-3 TRBV6-1 . . CASRDRTTDTQYF TGTGCCAGCAGGGACAGAACTACAGATACGCAGTATTTT
TRBJ2-7 TRBV29-1 . TRBD2 CSVVSAGEGEQYF TGCAGCGTTGTTTCCGCCGGGGAGGGCGAGCAGTACTTC
TRBJ1-6 TRBV5-4 . . CASSLVGDTNSPLHF TGTGCCAGCAGCTTGGTAGGGGACACGAATTCACCCCTCCACTTT
TRBJ1-2 TRBV6-5 . . CASTILASNYGYTF TGTGCCAGCACGATCTTGGCCAGCAACTATGGCTACACCTTC
TRBJ2-7 TRBV4-3 once . CASSQVRFGSSYEQYF TGCGCCAGCAGCCAAGTCCGTTTTGGGTCCTCCTACGAGCAGTACTTC
TRBJ2-1 TRBV5-1 . TRBD2 CASSFLGLAGTYNEQFF TGCGCCAGCAGCTTCTTGGGACTAGCGGGGACCTACAATGAGCAGTTCTTC
TRBJ1-2 TRBV5-1 . TRBD1 CASSLGDRGYGYTF TGCGCCAGCAGCTTGGGGGACAGGGGCTATGGCTACACCTTC
TRBJ2-1 TRBV19 . . CASSRGDGNNEQFF TGTGCCAGTAGTAGGGGGGATGGGAACAATGAGCAGTTCTTC
TRBJ1-3 TRBV30 . . CAWSFGRDSGNTIYF TGTGCCTGGAGTTTCGGACGTGACTCTGGAAACACCATATATTTT
TRBJ2-2 TRBV13 . . CASSFGGRQGTGELFF TGTGCCAGCAGCTTTGGGGGCCGTCAGGGCACCGGGGAGCTGTTTTTT
TRBJ1-6 TRBV5-8 . . CASSLVAGADSPLHF TGTGCCAGCAGCTTGGTTGCAGGGGCTGATTCACCCCTCCACTTT
TRBJ2-7 TRBV11-2 . TRBD1 CASSGTGTGSYEQYF TGTGCCAGCAGCGGAACCGGGACAGGGAGTTACGAGCAGTACTTC
TRBJ2-4 TRBV7-9 . . CASSLAGGAKNIQYF TGTGCCAGCAGCTTAGCAGGAGGGGCCAAAAACATTCAGTACTTC
TRBJ1-2 TRBV27 . TRBD1 CASSLKPGQRFYGYTF TGTGCCAGCAGCTTGAAGCCGGGACAGCGATTTTATGGCTACACCTTC
TRBJ1-2 TRBV7-9 . . CASSPPGPHLTNGYTF TGTGCCAGCAGCCCCCCCGGGCCCCACCTGACCAATGGCTACACCTTC
TRBJ2-3 TRBV6-5 once . CASARGDTQYF TGTGCCAGCGCCAGGGGTGATACGCAGTATTTT
TRBJ1-6 TRBV9 . . CASSGDIALGSPLHF TGTGCCAGCAGCGGCGACATAGCTCTCGGTTCACCCCTCCACTTT
TRBJ2-7 TRBV5-5 . . CASTHRQTAGYEQYF TGTGCCAGCACCCACCGGCAGACTGCGGGGTACGAGCAGTACTTC
TRBJ1-4 TRBV19 . . CASSIQATNEKLFF TGTGCCAGTAGTATCCAGGCAACTAATGAAAAACTGTTTTTT
TRBJ1-6 TRBV19 . . CASSPRGDPSSYNSPLHF TGTGCCAGTAGTCCGAGAGGGGATCCCAGCTCCTATAATTCACCCCTCCACTTT